The clone carrying this T cell receptor beta chain was found many times. It was RNA transcripts that yielded the amplified TCR beta CDR3 regions. Researchers ran a first-round RT-PCR on the TCR CDR3 using the HTBI primer set. TCRdb redid the calling of the multiplex PCR reads with MiXCR, one entry per CDR3 protein. The sample holds about 300,000 distinct CDR3 sequences, roughly 13% seen once. V was clipped by 10 bases and J by 8 bases; unmatched bases: 15. This CDR3 spans 15 amino acids. These data originate in a study of T cells in Graves' hyperthyroidism and ophthalmopathy. The chain uses TRBV12-3 or TRBV12-4 and TRBJ2-1; 9 nucleotides agree with TRBD1. Sequencing was performed on blood. The sequence came from a woman aged 40 to 50 with Graves' hyperthyroidism. The CDR3 region is CATTRRDRELHEQFF. The CDR3 DNA reads TGTGCCACCACCAGGCGGGACAGGGAGTTGCATGAGCAGTTCTTC.